These T cell receptor beta chains were read from a single sample in a study of T-cell reconstitution after alpha-beta-depleted transplantation in children. TCRdb used MiXCR to reprocess the PCR reads, holding one entry per CDR3 protein. The table has around 580,000 distinct CDR3 sequences, 23% seen once. Sequences were derived from PBMCs, mostly from graft donor cells, sampled 360 days after TCRalphabeta/CD19-depleted stem cell transplant. The receptors stem from a boy in the first two years of life who had a stem cell transplant for acute myeloid leukemia, so the T cells may come from the graft donor. CDR3s include the opening cysteine and the closing phenylalanine or tryptophan. D genes are given only for firm matches. The size of a clone is reported for some rows only, either as once, few or many, or as a class for expanded clones.

d_gene,v_gene,j_gene,len,abundance,CDR3nt,CDR3aa
-,TRBV12-3/TRBV12-4,TRBJ1-1,16,few,TGTGCCAGCAGTCTTTCCCCGGCAGGGGTGAACACTGAAGCTTTCTTT,CASSLSPAGVNTEAFF
-,TRBV5-1,TRBJ2-2,15,few,TGCGCCAGCAGCTTGCCACAGGGTAGGACCGGGGAGCTGTTTTTT,CASSLPQGRTGELFF
-,TRBV28,TRBJ2-1,15,-,TGTGCCAGCATCGTGGCAGGAGGGACGCCCAATGAGCAGTTCTTC,CASIVAGGTPNEQFF
-,TRBV13,TRBJ2-2,15,few,TGTGCCAGCAGCACGGGACCCTTAAACACCGGGGAGCTGTTTTTT,CASSTGPLNTGELFF
TRBD1,TRBV25-1,TRBJ1-6,12,-,TGTGCCAGCAGGACAGGGCCATCACCCCTCCACTTT,CASRTGPSPLHF
TRBD1,TRBV20-1,TRBJ2-1,12,-,TGCAGTGCTATGGGACAGGTGAATGAGCAGTTCTTC,CSAMGQVNEQFF
-,TRBV5-1,TRBJ2-6,16,once,TGCGCCAGCAGCTCCCCCAACAGGAACGGGGCCAACGTCCTGACTTTC,CASSSPNRNGANVLTF
-,TRBV4-2,TRBJ2-7,15,-,TGTGCCAGCAGCCAAGAAGAACGCTCACGGGACGAGCAGTACTTC,CASSQEERSRDEQYF
TRBD2,TRBV12-3/TRBV12-4,TRBJ2-2,14,many,TGTGCCAGCGCCGGGACTAGCGGGGCCGGGGAGCTGTTTTTT,CASAGTSGAGELFF
TRBD1,TRBV12-3/TRBV12-4,TRBJ1-5,16,-,TGTGCCAGCAGTTTATCGGGACAGGGGGAGGTTCAGCCCCAGCATTTT,CASSLSGQGEVQPQHF
TRBD2,TRBV2,TRBJ2-1,18,-,TGTACCTGCTGTTTACTAGCGGGGGGGCAGGGCTCCTACAATGAGCAGTTCTTC,CTCCLLAGGQGSYNEQFF
-,TRBV20-1,TRBJ1-5,15,-,TGCAGTGCTGTGAAAACGCAGGGGTTCGGTCAGCCCCAGCATTTT,CSAVKTQGFGQPQHF
-,TRBV2,TRBJ1-5,15,once,TGTGCCAGCAAAGCAGTAAGGGCTAGCAATCAGCCCCAGCATTTT,CASKAVRASNQPQHF
-,TRBV28,TRBJ1-1,11,many,TGTGCCAGCAGCAAGAACACTGAAGCTTTCTTT,CASSKNTEAFF
TRBD1,TRBV20-1,TRBJ2-7,16,many,TGCAGTGCTAGTACCTTACAGGGGGTGGTACGATACGAGCAGTACTTC,CSASTLQGVVRYEQYF
TRBD2,TRBV6-2/TRBV6-3,TRBJ2-7,15,many,TGTGCCAGCAGGATGACTAGCGGGGGGACCTACGAGCAGTACTTC,CASRMTSGGTYEQYF
-,TRBV11-3,TRBJ2-3,14,-,TGTGCCAGCAGCTTCTCGCGGGGTTCCGATACGCAGTATTTT,CASSFSRGSDTQYF
-,TRBV6-5,TRBJ2-7,17,few,TGTGCCAGCAGTTACCCCCACCCGGGACGGGGAACCTACGAGCAGTACTTC,CASSYPHPGRGTYEQYF
TRBD2,TRBV12-3/TRBV12-4,TRBJ2-5,15,-,TGTGCCAGCAGTCCCCAGGCGGGGGGAGGTAGGACCCAGTACTTC,CASSPQAGGGRTQYF
TRBD1,TRBV5-6,TRBJ1-2,9,few,TGTGCCAGCAGCGTGGGACAGATCTTC,CASSVGQIF
TRBD1,TRBV12-3/TRBV12-4,TRBJ2-1,15,-,TGTGCCAGCAGTCAGAGACAGGGGTCCTACAATGAGCAGTTCTTC,CASSQRQGSYNEQFF
-,TRBV20-1,TRBJ2-1,13,many,TGCAGTGCTAAGTCGAGCGGTTACAATGAGCAGTTCTTC,CSAKSSGYNEQFF
TRBD2,TRBV20-1,TRBJ2-3,18,-,TGCAGTGCTCAAGGACTAGCGGGGGGGTCTCCTAGCACAGATACGCAGTATTTT,CSAQGLAGGSPSTDTQYF
-,TRBV27,TRBJ2-5,13,few,TGTGCCAGCAGTTTAGCGGGCGCGCAGACCCAGTACTTC,CASSLAGAQTQYF
-,TRBV12-3/TRBV12-4,TRBJ1-4,14,-,TGTGCCAGCGGCATAGGGGACTTTAATGAAAAACTGTTTTTT,CASGIGDFNEKLFF
-,TRBV20-1,TRBJ2-1,16,many,TGCAGTGCTAGAGCTTTTATGGCCGAGGGATACAATGAGCAGTTCTTC,CSARAFMAEGYNEQFF
-,TRBV4-1,TRBJ2-5,18,-,TGCGCCAGCAGCCAAGAATCTGTCGTAGTCGTTTCAATGGAGACCCAGTACTTC,CASSQESVVVVSMETQYF
-,TRBV29-1,TRBJ2-4,15,few,TGCAGCGTTGGGGGCACAGGGCTAGCCAAAAACATTCAGTACTTC,CSVGGTGLAKNIQYF
-,TRBV4-3,TRBJ2-7,15,many,TGCGCCAGCAGCCAAGCGGCCCAGGAAAGCTACGAGCAGTACTTC,CASSQAAQESYEQYF
TRBD2,TRBV7-9,TRBJ2-3,15,-,TGTGCCAGCAGCTCCCAGCGGGGATACACAGATACGCAGTATTTT,CASSSQRGYTDTQYF
TRBD2,TRBV20-1,TRBJ2-7,16,many,TGCAGTGCTAGAGGGGATTACCCGGGAGGCTCCTACGAGCAGTACTTC,CSARGDYPGGSYEQYF
TRBD2,TRBV4-3,TRBJ2-3,17,-,TGCGCCAGCAGCCAAGATGGGCTAGCGGGGTTCACAGATACGCAGTATTTT,CASSQDGLAGFTDTQYF
-,TRBV29-1,TRBJ1-5,13,few,TGCAGCGTAACGGACGGCCCCAATCAGCCCCAGCATTTT,CSVTDGPNQPQHF
-,TRBV12-3/TRBV12-4,TRBJ2-3,11,many,TGTGCCAGCATGGACACGGATACGCAGTATTTT,CASMDTDTQYF
-,TRBV30,TRBJ2-3,14,few,TGTGCCTGGAGTATAGGGAGGCGCACAGATACGCAGTATTTT,CAWSIGRRTDTQYF
TRBD1,TRBV6-1,TRBJ2-3,14,few,TGTGCCAGCGGGGAAGGACAGGGGGCAGATACGCAGTATTTT,CASGEGQGADTQYF
-,TRBV12-2,TRBJ2-3,15,-,TGTGCAAGTCGCTTCACAGGGTTTCGCACAGATACGCAGTATTTT,CASRFTGFRTDTQYF
-,TRBV7-2,TRBJ2-1,15,-,TGTGCCAGCAGCTTTATAAGTACAGCCAAGAATGAGCAGTTCTTC,CASSFISTAKNEQFF
-,TRBV10-2,TRBJ1-2,15,-,TGCGCCAGCAGGGTGGGACCGCTTGCTAACTATGGCTACACCTTC,CASRVGPLANYGYTF
TRBD1,TRBV24-1,TRBJ2-2,16,-,TGTGCCACCAGTGACTTTACAGGGGGCAAAATCGGGGAGCTGTTTTTT,CATSDFTGGKIGELFF
TRBD1,TRBV5-1,TRBJ1-1,15,-,TGCGCCAGCAGCTTGCCCTTGACAGGGGGCACTGAAGCTTTCTTT,CASSLPLTGGTEAFF
TRBD1,TRBV7-2,TRBJ1-6,17,-,TGTGCCAGCAGCCCCCGGTTAGGGACAGGGTCGAATTCACCCCTCCACTTT,CASSPRLGTGSNSPLHF